This TCR beta chain stems from a study of T cell responses to AZD1222 COVID-19 vaccine. Study-wide points: There were mostly white British donors and more females than males, and clonal diversity was possibly underestimated.

As concerns this clone: What it binds is unknown.

Germline V gene lookup returns CDR1 SGHDN and CDR2 FVKESK. The CDR3 consists of 18 residues. Losses at the gene ends were 4 bases for V and 0 bases for J; bases not matched to a gene: 11. The data were produced by immunoSEQ multiplex PCR, yet TCRdb's version contains in-frame clones alone and is incomplete. The data hold 120,000 to 150,000 clones, with around nine tenths observed a single time. The chain couples TRBV14 to TRBJ1-3; 8 nucleotides match TRBD1. Sequenced here: peripheral blood, sampled on day 0 of MenACWY control vaccination. This receptor was taken from an adult in good health. In DNA, the CDR3 is TGTGCCAGCAGCCGCCAGGGGACAGGCGCTCGCTCTGGAAACACCATATATTTT. Protein: CASSRQGTGARSGNTIYF.